This paragraph reports one T cell receptor (beta chain). The sample is drawn from a study of blood T cell repertoires in COVID-19. The overall study: The United States, Italy and Spain provided the acute and convalescent COVID-19 samples. T cells, B-cell-depleted T cells, or PBMCs provided the cDNA or gDNA that served as material.

In the authors' methods: It was from reference gene primer amplification that nucleated cell counts were estimated. The assay was immunoSEQ multiplex PCR, and TCRdb's table has in-frame clones only and misses some. V, J and clone size derive from that table, while D and trimming were established from the DNA sequence. Here the sample spans 180,000 or so clones, around 80% being singletons. This TCR was sampled from a man aged 50 to 59 who had recovered from COVID-19. The source material was peripheral blood.

The DNA for the CDR3 is TGCGCCAGCAGCGTTGAGGGTAGTGGTCAGCCCCAGCATTTT. Translated: CASSVEGSGQPQHF. The chain employs TRBV5-1 and TRBJ1-5; no clear D. In germline, CDR1 is SGHRS, CDR2 YFSETQ. Deletions cut 4 bases from V and 6 bases from J, with 14 bases between. The CDR3 extends over 14 amino acids.